The 3 T cell receptor beta chains below all came from one sample that was sequenced in a study of shared clonotypes between healthy human individuals. Profiled with immunoSEQ multiplex PCR; TCRdb holds only in-frame clones, not every one. This sample has under 1,100,000 clones; 65% to 80% occur once, and the top ten carry roughly 1.4%. Sequencing used memory CD4+ T cells sorted from blood. Noted subset: CD45RA-negative fraction. Receptor source: a man aged 18 to 35 in good health.

V is TRBV6-1 and J is TRBJ2-1; 8 bases line up with TRBD1. V lost 5 bases, J lost 9 bases, and 9 bases stayed unmatched. The CDR3 runs to 14 residues. CDR1 is MNHNS and CDR2 is SASEGT in the germline V gene. This chain's CDR3 is CASSSDRGIGEQFF. The DNA of the CDR3 is TGTGCCAGCAGTTCCGACAGGGGAATAGGTGAGCAGTTCTTC.

The V gene is TRBV7-6, the J gene TRBJ2-3; TRBD2 agrees at 9 bases. The junction had 7 bases not matched to a gene; V was cut back by 5 bases and J by 4 bases. The length of the CDR3 is 15 residues. Germline CDR1 and CDR2: SGHVS and FNYEAQ. The CDR3 protein is CASSEGLAHPDTQYF. CDR3 bases: TGTGCCAGCAGCGAGGGACTAGCTCACCCAGATACGCAGTATTTT.

The rearrangement links TRBV7-9 to TRBJ2-1; 8 positions match TRBD2. Germline V lookup: CDR1 SEHNR, CDR2 FQNEAQ (reference sequence). The J segment lost 7 bases and the V segment lost 4 bases, leaving 12 bases of the junction unmatched. The CDR3 spans 16 residues. The CDR3 nucleotides read TGTGCCAGCAGCTACCCCGGTGCGGGAGGATTAAATGAGCAGTTCTTC. It encodes CASSYPGAGGLNEQFF.